This T cell receptor beta chain was sequenced for a study of shared clonotypes between healthy human individuals. Concerning this clone itself: Its target is unknown. This same CDR3 is encoded by further DNA sequences in the sample.

Germline V gives CDR1 MNHEY, CDR2 SMNVEV (reference sequence). V shed 3 bases and J shed 0 bases, with 4 bases lying between them. The CDR3 consists of 13 residues. Assay used: immunoSEQ multiplex PCR; TCRdb lists only in-frame clones, some missing. The sample contains 2,500,000 or so clones, 92% of which appear only once. General study results and limits: Sampling used blood alone; tissue repertoires probably differ. Generation probabilities of non-shared clonotypes were lower (relative to those shared by all four donors).

Specimen: naive CD4+ T cells from PBMCs. Subset denoted: CD45RA+ positively selected. This sequence originates from a young man in good health. Some clones in this sample may be carry-over from other donors' samples. The rearrangement uses TRBV27 and TRBJ2-3; D is uncertain. The chain's CDR3 is CASSLGSTDTQYF. The CDR3 DNA is TGTGCCAGCAGTTTGGGGAGCACAGATACGCAGTATTTT.